This T cell receptor beta chain was sequenced during a study of CD8+ T cells in alopecia areata. Study outcomes and limitations: Higher clonality was seen in lesional scalp than in normal scalp, especially in alopecia totalis/universalis. On tofacitinib, scalp and blood still held many of the expanded lesional clones. Against the mouse data, patients shared TCRs less clearly, possibly for HLA reasons.

Looked up from germline, CDR1 is SSHAT and CDR2 is FNYEAQ (reference sequence). The CDR3 loop spans 14 amino acids. Reverse transcription of extracted RNA yielded cDNA, which provided the sequencing template. Method: immunoSEQ multiplex PCR; TCRdb's copy keeps in-frame clones and lacks some. In the table there are fewer than 350,000 clones, more than 45% of which are singletons. Comment on this clone: Its antigen is not identified. One end of the junction does not line up with germline, which may come from a read error.

Treatment of the sample: oral pan-JAK inhibitor, 5-10 mg twice daily. Both CD4+ and CD8+ T cells were separated by sorting PBMCs. Here the sequenced sample was CD4+ T cells sorted from blood, taken at week 24, from a patient treated with tofacitinib. This receptor was taken from a human donor with alopecia areata. This chain connects TRBV7-7 to TRBJ2-5; D remains ambiguous. The chain's CDR3 is CASSLDGVGETQYF. Written as DNA, the CDR3 is TGTGCTAGCAGCTTAGACGGCGTGGGGGAGACCCAGTACTTC.